This is a list of T cell receptor beta chains from one sample in a study of shared clonotypes between healthy human individuals. Using immunoSEQ multiplex PCR, the repertoire was profiled, and TCRdb retains in-frame clones only, with some absent. The table shows around 1.4 million clones, with approximately 98.5% occurring only once. What was sequenced was naive CD4+ T cells sorted from blood. These receptors originate from a man younger than 40 in good health. Each CDR3 is given with its conserved first and last residue. D genes are given only for firm matches. Clone size is stated in some rows and not others, as once, few, many or a class when expanded.

.,.,TRBJ2-2,TRBV15,CATSRDLADRAPGELFF,TGTGCCACCAGCAGAGATCTTGCGGATCGAGCTCCCGGGGAGCTGTTTTTT
.,.,TRBJ2-5,TRBV11-2,CASGFSGYQETQYF,TGTGCCAGCGGATTTTCGGGATACCAAGAGACCCAGTACTTC
TRBD2,.,TRBJ2-7,TRBV5-1,CASSLGGSKVEYF,TGCGCCAGCAGCTTGGGCGGGAGCAAAGTAGAGTACTTC
.,.,TRBJ2-2,TRBV5-8,CASSLSVAELFF,TGTGCCAGCAGCTTATCCGTAGCCGAGCTGTTTTTT
.,.,TRBJ2-3,TRBV9,CASSVDRTDTQYF,TGTGCCAGCAGCGTAGATCGGACAGATACGCAGTATTTT
.,.,TRBJ2-1,TRBV5-1,CASSLGGPPSSYNEQFF,TGCGCCAGCAGCTTGGGCGGCCCACCAAGCTCCTACAATGAGCAGTTCTTC
TRBD1,.,TRBJ1-5,TRBV30,CAWSVAGQGRGPNQPQHF,TGTGCCTGGAGTGTAGCTGGACAGGGAAGGGGACCTAATCAGCCCCAGCATTTT
.,.,TRBJ2-3,TRBV5-1,CASDTGNPTDTQYF,TGCGCCAGCGACACCGGGAACCCCACAGATACGCAGTATTTT
.,.,TRBJ1-2,TRBV25-1,CASSTANYGYTF,TGTGCCAGCTCGACAGCTAACTATGGCTACACCTTC
.,.,TRBJ1-2,TRBV30,CAWSVSDSGGYTF,TGTGCCTGGAGTGTATCGGACAGCGGAGGCTACACCTTC
.,once,TRBJ2-7,TRBV18,CASSPYRVGYEQYF,TGTGCCAGCTCACCATACAGGGTAGGGTACGAGCAGTACTTC
.,once,TRBJ2-7,TRBV6-6,CASSYRVYEQYF,TGTGCCAGCAGTTACAGGGTCTACGAGCAGTACTTC
TRBD2,.,TRBJ2-4,TRBV11-2,CASSPLAGVGNIQYF,TGTGCCAGCAGCCCCCTTGCGGGAGTGGGTAACATTCAGTACTTC
.,.,TRBJ2-3,TRBV21-1,CASSVKGGEPSTDTQYF,TGTGCCAGCAGCGTAAAGGGGGGGGAACCTAGCACAGATACGCAGTATTTT
TRBD2,.,TRBJ2-1,TRBV15,CATSRDPGLDINNEQFF,TGTGCCACCAGCAGAGATCCGGGACTAGACATAAACAATGAGCAGTTCTTC
.,.,TRBJ1-5,TRBV6-1,CASSERGHDQPQHF,TGTGCCAGCAGTGAACGGGGGCATGATCAGCCCCAGCATTTT
.,.,TRBJ1-4,TRBV18,CASSPNRDGEKLFF,TGTGCCAGCTCACCTAACAGGGACGGTGAAAAACTGTTTTTT
.,.,TRBJ1-4,TRBV10-3,CAISEGRGAEEKLFF,TGTGCCATCAGTGAGGGCCGGGGGGCTGAGGAAAAACTGTTTTTT
.,.,TRBJ2-1,TRBV5-1,CASSLAGQGSYNEQFF,TGCGCCAGCAGCTTGGCCGGGCAGGGAAGCTACAATGAGCAGTTCTTC
.,.,TRBJ2-1,TRBV6-1,CASSAETGTYANEQFF,TGTGCCAGCAGTGCCGAAACAGGGACCTATGCCAATGAGCAGTTCTTC
.,.,TRBJ1-4,TRBV6-5,CATRLDTVNEKLFF,TGTGCCACCAGACTAGACACGGTGAATGAAAAACTGTTTTTT
.,.,TRBJ2-7,TRBV5-1,CASSLVPTGEQYF,TGCGCCAGCAGCTTGGTACCTACGGGGGAGCAGTACTTC
.,.,TRBJ2-7,TRBV30,CAWSPPPGAFWQYF,TGTGCCTGGAGTCCACCCCCAGGGGCTTTTTGGCAGTACTTC
.,.,TRBJ2-3,TRBV9,CASSVVGSGSTDTQYF,TGTGCCAGCAGCGTAGTAGGTAGCGGAAGCACAGATACGCAGTATTTT
.,.,TRBJ2-1,TRBV4-1,CASSSTRSGSSYNEQFF,TGCGCCAGCAGCTCGACGAGATCCGGGAGCTCCTACAATGAGCAGTTCTTC
.,.,TRBJ2-7,TRBV28,CASSSSPPYEQYF,TGTGCCAGCAGTTCTAGCCCTCCTTACGAGCAGTACTTC
TRBD1,few,TRBJ1-1,TRBV19,CASSTPGQGGTEAFF,TGTGCCAGTAGTACACCGGGACAGGGGGGCACTGAAGCTTTCTTT
.,.,TRBJ2-5,TRBV5-1,CASSQSAGAETQYF,TGCGCCAGCAGCCAGAGTGCAGGGGCGGAGACCCAGTACTTC